This is a list of T cell receptor beta chains from one sample in a study of STAT5B mutations in CD4+ large granular lymphocyte leukemia. Measured with immunoSEQ multiplex PCR; TCRdb has only the in-frame clones, and not every one. Counted here are about 48,000 clones, around 70% occurring once; the ten biggest clones make up about 1.5%. Sample: CD4+ T cells from blood buffy coats. These receptor sequences come from a human donor in good health. CDR3s include the opening cysteine and the closing phenylalanine or tryptophan. The order of the fields is clone size, V gene, J gene, D gene, CDR3 protein, CDR3 DNA. A D gene is named only where the DNA matches it firmly. Clone size is shown for a subset of rows, as once, few, many or a class of expanded clone.

size: few
V: TRBV19
J: TRBJ1-2
D: .
CDR3: CASSPGHGAYGYTF
DNA: TGTGCCAGTAGTCCCGGACACGGAGCCTATGGCTACACCTTC

size: once
V: TRBV7-9
J: TRBJ1-2
D: .
CDR3: CASSLAARVGYGYTF
DNA: TGTGCCAGCAGCTTAGCGGCAAGGGTAGGCTATGGCTACACCTTC

size: .
V: TRBV28
J: TRBJ1-1
D: .
CDR3: CAIRRGVNTEAFF
DNA: TGTGCCATCAGGAGGGGGGTAAACACTGAAGCTTTCTTT

size: once
V: TRBV6-1
J: TRBJ1-5
D: .
CDR3: CASFRDPEGGPQHF
DNA: TGTGCCAGCTTCCGCGACCCGGAGGGAGGGCCCCAGCATTTT

size: .
V: TRBV30
J: TRBJ2-2
D: TRBD1
CDR3: CAWTVQGAGELFF
DNA: TGTGCCTGGACTGTGCAGGGGGCCGGGGAGCTGTTTTTT

size: .
V: TRBV2
J: TRBJ2-7
D: .
CDR3: CASSEFAWTGTYEQYF
DNA: TGTGCCAGCAGTGAATTTGCCTGGACGGGCACCTACGAGCAGTACTTC

size: once
V: TRBV30
J: TRBJ1-2
D: .
CDR3: CAWSVGGALGYTF
DNA: TGTGCCTGGAGTGTAGGGGGGGCGTTGGGCTACACCTTC

size: .
V: TRBV28
J: TRBJ1-2
D: .
CDR3: CASRFQGGDYGYTF
DNA: TGTGCCAGCAGATTCCAGGGAGGCGACTATGGCTACACCTTC

size: .
V: TRBV7-9
J: TRBJ1-3
D: TRBD1
CDR3: CASSSTGTGPGNTIYF
DNA: TGTGCCAGCAGCTCCACCGGGACAGGGCCTGGAAACACCATATATTTT

size: .
V: TRBV6-1
J: TRBJ2-1
D: TRBD1
CDR3: CASTPQGAENEQFF
DNA: TGTGCCAGCACCCCACAGGGGGCGGAAAATGAGCAGTTCTTC

size: .
V: TRBV28
J: TRBJ2-5
D: TRBD2
CDR3: CASSLAGGQETQYF
DNA: TGTGCCAGCAGTTTGGCGGGGGGGCAAGAGACCCAGTACTTC

size: .
V: TRBV14
J: TRBJ2-1
D: .
CDR3: CASSQATGREQFF
DNA: TGTGCCAGCAGCCAAGCTACAGGGCGCGAGCAGTTCTTC

size: .
V: TRBV30
J: TRBJ2-1
D: .
CDR3: CAWSPSGGEQFF
DNA: TGTGCCTGGAGTCCGAGTGGGGGTGAGCAGTTCTTC

size: .
V: TRBV30
J: TRBJ2-7
D: TRBD1
CDR3: CAWSGRGTGDPPYEQYF
DNA: TGTGCCTGGAGTGGGCGTGGGACAGGAGATCCACCCTACGAGCAGTACTTC

size: .
V: TRBV7-9
J: TRBJ2-5
D: .
CDR3: CASSPPAGHTLRETQYF
DNA: TGTGCCAGCAGCCCCCCCGCTGGACACACCTTGCGGGAGACCCAGTACTTC

size: .
V: TRBV12-5
J: TRBJ2-5
D: .
CDR3: CASGPGEMETQYF
DNA: TGTGCTAGTGGACCCGGGGAAATGGAGACCCAGTACTTC

size: .
V: TRBV30
J: TRBJ1-1
D: TRBD1
CDR3: CAWSRQGDTEAFF
DNA: TGTGCCTGGAGCCGACAGGGGGACACTGAAGCTTTCTTT

size: once
V: TRBV19
J: TRBJ1-2
D: .
CDR3: CASSIQGQDYGYTF
DNA: TGTGCCAGTAGTATTCAGGGCCAGGACTATGGCTACACCTTC

size: .
V: TRBV4-1
J: TRBJ1-5
D: .
CDR3: CASSQDGTDSNQPQHF
DNA: TGCGCCAGCAGCCAAGATGGGACTGATAGCAATCAGCCCCAGCATTTT

size: .
V: TRBV5-1
J: TRBJ1-1
D: .
CDR3: CASSLTVNTEAFF
DNA: TGCGCCAGCAGCTTGACAGTGAACACTGAAGCTTTCTTT

size: .
V: TRBV19
J: TRBJ1-5
D: TRBD1
CDR3: CASSIIHQGTGGAEQPQHF
DNA: TGTGCCAGTAGTATAATTCATCAGGGGACAGGGGGCGCAGAGCAGCCCCAGCATTTT

size: .
V: TRBV19
J: TRBJ2-5
D: TRBD2
CDR3: CASRGRGGRIGETQYF
DNA: TGTGCCAGTAGGGGCCGGGGGGGCCGGATAGGGGAGACCCAGTACTTC

size: .
V: TRBV6-6
J: TRBJ1-3
D: .
CDR3: CASSGQGLISGNTIYF
DNA: TGTGCCAGCAGTGGTCAAGGGCTTATCTCTGGAAACACCATATATTTT

size: .
V: TRBV6-5
J: TRBJ1-5
D: .
CDR3: CASSSIGDSNQPQHF
DNA: TGTGCCAGCAGCTCCATTGGGGATAGCAATCAGCCCCAGCATTTT

size: .
V: TRBV7-2
J: TRBJ1-1
D: TRBD1
CDR3: CASSSGGRTEAFF
DNA: TGTGCCAGCAGCTCAGGGGGCCGGACTGAAGCTTTCTTT

size: .
V: TRBV19
J: TRBJ2-6
D: TRBD1
CDR3: CASSALPGQGPTSPGANVLTF
DNA: TGTGCCAGTAGTGCACTGCCCGGACAGGGGCCAACCAGCCCGGGGGCCAACGTCCTGACTTTC